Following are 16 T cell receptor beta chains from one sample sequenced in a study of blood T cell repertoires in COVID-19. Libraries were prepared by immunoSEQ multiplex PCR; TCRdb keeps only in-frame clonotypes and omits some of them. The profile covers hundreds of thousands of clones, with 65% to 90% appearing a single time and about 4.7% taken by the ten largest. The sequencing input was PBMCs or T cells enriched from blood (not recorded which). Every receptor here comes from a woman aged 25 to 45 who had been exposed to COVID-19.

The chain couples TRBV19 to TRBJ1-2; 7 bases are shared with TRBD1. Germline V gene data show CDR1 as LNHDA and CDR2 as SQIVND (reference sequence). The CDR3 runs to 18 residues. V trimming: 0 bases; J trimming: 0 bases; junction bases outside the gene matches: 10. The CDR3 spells CASSIEYGRDSANYGYTF. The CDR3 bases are TGTGCCAGTAGTATAGAATACGGCCGGGACAGCGCTAACTATGGCTACACCTTC.

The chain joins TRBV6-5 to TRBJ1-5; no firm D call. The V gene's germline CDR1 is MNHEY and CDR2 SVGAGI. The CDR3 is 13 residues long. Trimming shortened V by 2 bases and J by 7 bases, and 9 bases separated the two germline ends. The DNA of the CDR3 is TGTGCCAGCAGTTACAGGGAGGGACAGCCCCAGCATTTT. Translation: CASSYREGQPQHF.

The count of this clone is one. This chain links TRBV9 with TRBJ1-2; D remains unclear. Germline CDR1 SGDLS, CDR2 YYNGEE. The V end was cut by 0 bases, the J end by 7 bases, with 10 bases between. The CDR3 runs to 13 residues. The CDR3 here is CASSVGGNGGYTF. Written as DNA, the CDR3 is TGTGCCAGCAGCGTAGGCGGGAACGGTGGCTACACCTTC.

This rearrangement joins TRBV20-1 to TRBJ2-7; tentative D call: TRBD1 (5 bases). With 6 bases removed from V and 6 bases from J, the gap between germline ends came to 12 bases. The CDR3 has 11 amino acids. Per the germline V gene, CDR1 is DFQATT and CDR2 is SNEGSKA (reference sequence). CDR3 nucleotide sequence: TGCAGTGCCTCGTTGGGGCCCGAGCAGTACTTC. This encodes CSASLGPEQYF.

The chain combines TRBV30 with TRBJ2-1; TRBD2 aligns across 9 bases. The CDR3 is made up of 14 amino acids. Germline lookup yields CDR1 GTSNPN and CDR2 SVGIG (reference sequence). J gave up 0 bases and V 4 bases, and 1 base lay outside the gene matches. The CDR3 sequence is CAWTSGASYNEQFF. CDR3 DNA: TGTGCCTGGACTAGCGGGGCCTCCTACAATGAGCAGTTCTTC.

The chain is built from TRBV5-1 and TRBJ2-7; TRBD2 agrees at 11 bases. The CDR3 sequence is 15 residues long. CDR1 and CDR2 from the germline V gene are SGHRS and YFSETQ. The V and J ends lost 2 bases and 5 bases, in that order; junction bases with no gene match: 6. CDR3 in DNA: TGCGCCAGCAGCTTAGTAGCGGGGGGGCCTGACGAGCAGTACTTC. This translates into CASSLVAGGPDEQYF. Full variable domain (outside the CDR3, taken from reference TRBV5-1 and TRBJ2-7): KAGVTQTPRYLIKTRGQQVTLSCSPISGHRSVSWYQQTPGQGLQFLFEYFSETQRNKGNFPGRFSGRQFSNSRSEMNVSTLELGDSALYLCASSLVAGGPDEQYFGPGTRLTVT.

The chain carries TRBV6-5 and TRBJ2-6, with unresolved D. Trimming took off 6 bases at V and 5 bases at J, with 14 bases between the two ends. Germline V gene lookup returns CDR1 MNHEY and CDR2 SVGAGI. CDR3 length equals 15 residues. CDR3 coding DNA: TGTGCCAGCAGAACTAAGAGCGCCTGGGCCAACGTCCTGACTTTC. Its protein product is CASRTKSAWANVLTF.

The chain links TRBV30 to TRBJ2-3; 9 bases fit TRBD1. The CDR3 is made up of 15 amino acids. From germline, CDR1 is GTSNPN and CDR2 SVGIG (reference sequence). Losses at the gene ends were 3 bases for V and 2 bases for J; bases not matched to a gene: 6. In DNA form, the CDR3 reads TGTGCCTGGAGCTTTGGACAGGGGTACACAGATACGCAGTATTTT. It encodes CAWSFGQGYTDTQYF.

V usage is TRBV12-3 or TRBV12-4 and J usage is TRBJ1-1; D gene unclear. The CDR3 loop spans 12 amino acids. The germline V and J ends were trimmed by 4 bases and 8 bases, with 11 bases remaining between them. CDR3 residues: CASSSTGKEAFF. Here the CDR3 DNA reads TGTGCCAGCAGTTCAACGGGGAAGGAAGCTTTCTTT.

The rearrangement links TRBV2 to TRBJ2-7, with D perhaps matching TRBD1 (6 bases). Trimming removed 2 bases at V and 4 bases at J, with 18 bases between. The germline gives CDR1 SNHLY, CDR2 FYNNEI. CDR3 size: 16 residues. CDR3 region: CASSERRGGVAYEQYF. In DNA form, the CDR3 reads TGTGCCAGCAGTGAAAGGCGAGGGGGAGTTGCTTACGAGCAGTACTTC.

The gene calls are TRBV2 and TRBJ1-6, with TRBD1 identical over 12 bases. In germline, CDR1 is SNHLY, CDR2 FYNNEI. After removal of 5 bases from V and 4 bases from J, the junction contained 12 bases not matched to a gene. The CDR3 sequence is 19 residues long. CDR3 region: CASSPGTGGRIRYNSPLHF. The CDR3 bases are TGTGCCAGCAGTCCCGGGACAGGGGGCCGGATACGATATAATTCACCCCTCCACTTT.

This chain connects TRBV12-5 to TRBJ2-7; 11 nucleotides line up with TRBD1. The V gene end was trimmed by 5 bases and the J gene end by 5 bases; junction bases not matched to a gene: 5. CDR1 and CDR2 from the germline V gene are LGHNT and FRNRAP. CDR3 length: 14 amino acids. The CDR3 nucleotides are TGTGCTAGTGGTCTAGGACAGGGGGCGGACGAGCAGTACTTC. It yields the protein CASGLGQGADEQYF.

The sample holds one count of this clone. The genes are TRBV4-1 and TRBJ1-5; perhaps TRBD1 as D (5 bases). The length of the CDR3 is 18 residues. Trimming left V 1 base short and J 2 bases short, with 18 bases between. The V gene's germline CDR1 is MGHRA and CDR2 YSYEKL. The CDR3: CASSQATRTAGRNQPQHF. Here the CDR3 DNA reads TGCGCCAGCAGCCAAGCCACCAGGACGGCGGGGCGCAATCAGCCCCAGCATTTT.

CDR3 protein: CASSEESSVGINEQFF. CDR3 nucleotide sequence: TGTGCCAGCAGTGAGGAGTCTAGCGTCGGCATCAATGAGCAGTTCTTC. V usage is TRBV2 and J usage is TRBJ2-1; possibly TRBD2 for D (6 bases). Germline V gene data show CDR1 as SNHLY and CDR2 as FYNNEI. The CDR3 has 16 residues. Trimming removed 3 bases from V and 6 bases from J, with 18 bases in between. Together with reference TRBV2 and TRBJ2-1, the CDR3 gives the full variable domain: EPEVTQTPSHQVTQMGQEVILRCVPISNHLYFYWYRQILGQKVEFLVSFYNNEISEKSEIFDDQFSVERPDGSNFTLKIRSTKLEDSAMYFCASSEESSVGINEQFFGPGTRLTVL.

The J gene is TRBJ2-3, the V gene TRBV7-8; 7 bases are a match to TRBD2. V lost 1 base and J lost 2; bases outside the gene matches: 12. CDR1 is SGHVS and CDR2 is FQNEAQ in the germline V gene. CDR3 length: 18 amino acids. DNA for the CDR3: TGTGCCAGCAGCTTAGGGTCTGGGAGGGGTACGTTCACAGATACGCAGTATTTT. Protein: CASSLGSGRGTFTDTQYF.

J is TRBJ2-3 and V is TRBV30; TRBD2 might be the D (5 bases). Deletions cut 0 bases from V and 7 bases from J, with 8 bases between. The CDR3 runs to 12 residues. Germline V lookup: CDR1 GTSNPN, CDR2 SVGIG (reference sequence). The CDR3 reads CAWSVTGNTQYF. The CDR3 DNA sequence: TGTGCCTGGAGTGTAACGGGAAATACGCAGTATTTT.